The 29 T cell receptor beta chains in this list originate from one sample, sequenced in a study of CXCR3-negative and CXCR3-positive naive CD8 T cells. Each TRB cDNA library was prepared by 5' RACE (with UMI labels). TCRdb re-called the 5' RACE reads; one entry per CDR3 protein, DNA not given. The sample has about 56,000 distinct CDR3 sequences, and its top ten clones hold 20% to 25%. Sequencing was performed on memory CD8+ T cells from blood. The source is a human donor in good health. Some clones in this sample may be carry-over from other donors' samples.

J is TRBJ2-1 and V is TRBV15. The CDR3 is made up of 13 amino acids. CDR1 and CDR2 from the germline V gene are LNHNV and YYDKDF (reference sequence). CDR3 sequence: CATSRVSYNEQFF.

The genes are TRBV15 and TRBJ1-1. CDR1 LNHNV and CDR2 YYDKDF come from the germline V gene (reference sequence). The CDR3 length is 15 residues. The CDR3 region is CATSRERSWDTEAFF.

The chain employs TRBV20-1 and TRBJ2-4; lacking DNA, the TRBD2 call made by TCRdb goes unchecked. The germline gives CDR1 DFQATT, CDR2 SNEGSKA (reference sequence). The CDR3 totals 13 residues. The CDR3 loop is CSARDQVQNIQYF.

This chain joins TRBV30 and TRBJ1-1. Germline V gene data show CDR1 as GTSNPN and CDR2 as SVGIG (reference sequence). The CDR3 sequence is 12 residues long. The CDR3 spells CAWAGMNTEAFF.

The chain links TRBV28 to TRBJ2-4; TCRdb lists TRBD1, though no DNA is available to test this call. Per the germline V gene, CDR1 is MDHEN and CDR2 is SYDVKM. This CDR3 is built from 13 residues. CDR3 loop: CASSPWGRAIQYF.

This rearrangement joins TRBV14 to TRBJ2-3. The CDR3 runs to 17 residues. Germline values: CDR1 SGHDN, CDR2 FVKESK. The CDR3: CASSQDGLTTSTDTQYF.

The chain has TRBV7-9 and TRBJ2-7; TCRdb designates TRBD2, a call that cannot be tested without DNA. Per germline, CDR1 SEHNR and CDR2 FQNEAQ (reference sequence). The CDR3 consists of 14 residues. Here the CDR3 reads CASSLRGKAYEQYF.

The chain is built from TRBV27 and TRBJ1-5. The CDR3 length is 14 residues. Germline V gene sequence: CDR1 MNHEY, CDR2 SMNVEV (reference sequence). This chain's CDR3 is CASSLSWGYQPQHF.

The chain uses TRBV20-1 and TRBJ1-2; TCRdb designates TRBD1, a call that cannot be tested without DNA. CDR1 DFQATT and CDR2 SNEGSKA come from the germline V gene (reference sequence). The CDR3 length is 15 residues. CDR3 sequence: CSAIDDRGPNYGYTF.

This chain uses TRBV7-9 with TRBJ1-3. The CDR3 has 13 residues. Germline values: CDR1 SEHNR, CDR2 FQNEAQ (reference sequence). CDR3 sequence: CASSGNSGNTIYF.

The gene calls are TRBV27 and TRBJ2-1; TCRdb calls TRBD2, which cannot be checked without DNA. Germline CDR1 and CDR2: MNHEY and SMNVEV (reference sequence). This CDR3 contains 14 residues. The CDR3 sequence is CASSSGLQHNEQFF.

This chain joins TRBV28 and TRBJ2-1. CDR3 size: 12 residues. CDR1 and CDR2 from the germline V gene are MDHEN and SYDVKM. The CDR3 protein is CASSLLGNEQFF.

The chain uses TRBV29-1 and TRBJ2-7. The CDR3 length is 13 residues. The germline V gene encodes CDR1 SQVTM and CDR2 ANQGSEA. The CDR3 region is CSVDVGSTYEQYF.

The chain links TRBV29-1 to TRBJ2-2; the TCRdb call, TRBD1, lacks DNA for checking. Per the germline V gene, CDR1 is SQVTM and CDR2 is ANQGSEA. The CDR3 has 14 amino acids. The chain's CDR3 is CSVDWDRGSGELFF.

J is TRBJ2-7 and V is TRBV5-5. The length of the CDR3 is 12 residues. CDR1 and CDR2 (germline): SGHKS, YYEKEE (reference sequence). The CDR3 here is CASSPDPYEQYF.

The chain is built from TRBV28 and TRBJ2-3; lacking DNA, the TRBD2 call made by TCRdb goes unchecked. This CDR3 contains 14 residues. Germline CDR1 MDHEN, CDR2 SYDVKM. The CDR3 loop reads CASSEGVVADTQYF.

The V gene is TRBV29-1, the J gene TRBJ2-7; TCRdb outputs TRBD1, but without DNA this stays unchecked. CDR3 length: 12 residues. Per the germline V gene, CDR1 is SQVTM and CDR2 is ANQGSEA. CDR3 in amino acids: CSVGDRTYEQYF.

The CDR3 loop is CASSLGQTEKLFF. V usage is TRBV7-2 and J usage is TRBJ1-4; the TRBD1 assignment by TCRdb is unverifiable without DNA. Germline V CDR1 and CDR2: SGHTA, FQGNSA. The CDR3 spans 13 residues.

The rearrangement links TRBV29-1 to TRBJ2-2; TCRdb gives TRBD1 as the D gene, but with no DNA this cannot be confirmed. The CDR3 loop spans 13 amino acids. In germline, CDR1 is SQVTM, CDR2 ANQGSEA. CDR3 residues: CSVGTWNTGELFF.

The chain uses TRBV5-6 and TRBJ2-4. The CDR3 is 13 residues long. Germline V CDR1 and CDR2: SGHDT, YYEEEE. This CDR3 is CASSGGTKNIQYF.

This chain links TRBV27 with TRBJ2-7; the D call from TCRdb, TRBD1, cannot be confirmed without DNA. CDR1 and CDR2 from the germline V gene are MNHEY and SMNVEV (reference sequence). The CDR3 sequence is 13 residues long. This chain's CDR3 is CASSQGTGYEQYF.

The rearrangement joins TRBV28 to TRBJ2-7; no DNA is available, so the TRBD1 call from TCRdb remains unchecked. CDR3 length: 11 amino acids. The germline gives CDR1 MDHEN, CDR2 SYDVKM. The CDR3 protein is CASSPGIEQYF.

This chain links TRBV10-3 with TRBJ2-3. CDR3 size: 11 residues. The V gene's germline CDR1 is ENHRY and CDR2 SYGVKD. CDR3 loop: CADQRTDTQYF.

The gene calls are TRBV28 and TRBJ2-1; TCRdb indicates TRBD1, and absent DNA this call remains unverified. The CDR3 totals 16 residues. Germline lookup yields CDR1 MDHEN and CDR2 SYDVKM. The CDR3 region is CASSWGQGLSYNEQFF.

This chain joins TRBV9 and TRBJ2-4; TCRdb outputs TRBD1, but without DNA this stays unchecked. CDR3 length equals 12 residues. CDR1 and CDR2 from the germline V gene are SGDLS and YYNGEE. The CDR3 sequence: CASSTSEGAVYF.

The CDR3 protein is CASSFTLAGFYEQYF. V gene TRBV28 combines with J gene TRBJ2-7; without DNA, the TCRdb call of TRBD2 cannot be checked. The CDR3 runs 15 residues. Germline V lookup: CDR1 MDHEN, CDR2 SYDVKM.

The rearrangement joins TRBV9 to TRBJ2-2. The CDR3 runs to 16 residues. Per the germline V gene, CDR1 is SGDLS and CDR2 is YYNGEE. This chain's CDR3 is CASSVFLQANTGELFF.

The V call is TRBV7-3, the J call TRBJ2-3; the D gene TCRdb calls, TRBD1, cannot be checked with no DNA. Germline CDR1 and CDR2: SGHTA and FQGTGA. The CDR3 is 16 amino acids. This CDR3 is CASSWVGTGPTDTQYF. The full variable domain, its missing parts supplied by reference TRBV7-3 and TRBJ2-3, is GAGVSQTPSNKVTEKGKYVELRCDPISGHTALYWYRQSLGQGPEFLIYFQGTGAADDSGLPNDRFFAVRPEGSVSTLKIQRTERGDSAVYLCASSWVGTGPTDTQYFGPGTRLTVL.

The V call is TRBV7-6, the J call TRBJ2-2; TCRdb outputs TRBD1, but without DNA this stays unchecked. Germline CDR1 is SGHVS and CDR2 is FNYEAQ. The CDR3 covers 16 residues. The CDR3 here is CASSLGGTGRNGELFF.